The 7 T cell receptor beta chains below come from one sample, sequenced in a study of cytomegalovirus exposure and HLA in healthy donors. The primer mix had 60 Vbeta and 13 Jbeta primers. Profiling relied on immunoSEQ multiplex PCR, and the TCRdb table lists in-frame clones only, not all of them. The specimen's table records fewer than 85,000 clones. The sequenced material came from PBMCs. The receptors stem from a man between 50 and 59 years old in good health and CMV-seropositive.

The rearrangement uses TRBV4-1 and TRBJ1-5; D ambiguous. From germline, CDR1 is MGHRA and CDR2 YSYEKL. This CDR3 comprises 13 residues. V lost 4 bases to trimming and J lost 2 bases, with 6 bases between them. CDR3 sequence: CASSPEGNQPQHF. CDR3 in DNA: TGCGCCAGCAGCCCCGAGGGCAATCAGCCCCAGCATTTT.

The CDR3 nucleotides read TGTGCCAGCAGCCCACAGCTTTCTGGAAACACCATATATTTT. Its protein product is CASSPQLSGNTIYF. The rearrangement uses TRBV7-9 and TRBJ1-3; D is unresolved. The CDR3 sequence is 14 residues long. The germline V and J ends were trimmed by 5 bases and 1 base, with 9 bases remaining between them. Germline V lookup: CDR1 SEHNR, CDR2 FQNEAQ (reference sequence).

The J gene is TRBJ1-2, the V gene TRBV18; D perhaps matches TRBD1 (5 bases). V gave up 3 bases and J gave up 6 bases, with 11 bases separating them. The length of the CDR3 is 13 residues. Germline V gene lookup returns CDR1 KGHSH and CDR2 LQKENI. CDR3 DNA: TGTGCCAGCTCACCGGGGCCAAACAATGGCTACACCTTC. Its protein is CASSPGPNNGYTF.

The chain recombines TRBV27 with TRBJ1-1; 7 bases are a match to TRBD1. The CDR3 is made up of 13 amino acids. Germline CDR1 and CDR2: MNHEY and SMNVEV (reference sequence). V dropped 6 bases and J dropped 5; count of bases not matched to a gene: 6. The CDR3 DNA is TGTGCCAGCAGCTTTATCAGGGGGACTGAAGCTTTCTTT. Translating gives CASSFIRGTEAFF.

The V and J genes are TRBV7-9 and TRBJ2-7, with 9 bases that match TRBD1. This CDR3 comprises 16 residues. V shed 2 bases and J 5 bases; nucleotides not matched to a gene: 10. Looked up from germline, CDR1 is SEHNR and CDR2 is FQNEAQ (reference sequence). CDR3 region: CASSLWGRDRADEQYV. The CDR3 region has the DNA TGTGCCAGCAGCTTATGGGGGCGGGACAGGGCGGACGAGCAGTACGTC.

The rearrangement links TRBV10-1 to TRBJ1-1; D is unclear. The V end was cut by 6 bases, the J end by 4 bases, with 12 bases between. Germline V lookup: CDR1 WNHNN, CDR2 SYGVQD (reference sequence). This CDR3 region has 13 residues. The CDR3 DNA follows: TGCGCCAGCAGGGAGGGAGGAGGCACTGAAGCTTTCTTT. This translates into CASREGGGTEAFF.

The CDR3 loop reads CASSLGQGGEKLFF. CDR3 coding DNA: TGTGCCAGTAGTCTGGGACAGGGAGGTGAAAAACTGTTTTTT. The V gene is TRBV19, the J gene TRBJ1-4, with 9 bases that match TRBD1. The CDR3 spans 14 residues. The trim removed 5 bases at V and 7 bases at J, leaving 5 bases unmatched. CDR1 is LNHDA, CDR2 SQIVND, per germline (reference sequence).